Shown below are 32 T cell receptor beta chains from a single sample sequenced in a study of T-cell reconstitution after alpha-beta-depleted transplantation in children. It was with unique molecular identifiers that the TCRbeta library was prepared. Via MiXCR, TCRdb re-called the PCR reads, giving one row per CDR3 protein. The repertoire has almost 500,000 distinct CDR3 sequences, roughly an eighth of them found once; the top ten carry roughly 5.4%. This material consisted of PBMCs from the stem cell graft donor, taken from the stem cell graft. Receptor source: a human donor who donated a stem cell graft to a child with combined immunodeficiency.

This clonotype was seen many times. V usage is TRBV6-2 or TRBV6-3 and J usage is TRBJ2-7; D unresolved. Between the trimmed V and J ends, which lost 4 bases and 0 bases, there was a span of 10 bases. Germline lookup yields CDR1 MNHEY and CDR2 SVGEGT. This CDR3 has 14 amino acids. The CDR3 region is CASSFSPSSYEQYF. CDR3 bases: TGTGCCAGCAGTTTCTCACCGAGCTCCTACGAGCAGTACTTC.

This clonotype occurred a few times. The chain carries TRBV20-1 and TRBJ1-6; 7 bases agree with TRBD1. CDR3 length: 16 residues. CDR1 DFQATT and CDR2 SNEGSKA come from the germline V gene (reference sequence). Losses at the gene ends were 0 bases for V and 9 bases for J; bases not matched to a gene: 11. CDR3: CSARDSSQGMGSPLHF. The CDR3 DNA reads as TGCAGTGCTAGAGATTCCTCACAGGGGATGGGTTCACCCCTCCACTTT.

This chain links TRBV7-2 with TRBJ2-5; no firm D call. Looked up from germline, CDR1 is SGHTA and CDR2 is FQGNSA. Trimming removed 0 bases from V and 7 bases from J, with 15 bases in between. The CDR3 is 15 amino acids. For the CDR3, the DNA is TGTGCCAGCAGCTTAGCACCAGGCGCAGGCGGGACCCAGTACTTC. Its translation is CASSLAPGAGGTQYF.

The CDR3 DNA reads TGCGCCAGCAGCCCAGGGTTAGAGACCGGGGAGCTGTTTTTT. Its translation is CASSPGLETGELFF. V usage is TRBV4-1 and J usage is TRBJ2-2; possible D gene TRBD1, 5 bases. Trimming removed 4 bases from V and 5 bases from J, with 11 bases in between. This CDR3 is 14 amino acids long. Looked up from germline, CDR1 is MGHRA and CDR2 is YSYEKL.

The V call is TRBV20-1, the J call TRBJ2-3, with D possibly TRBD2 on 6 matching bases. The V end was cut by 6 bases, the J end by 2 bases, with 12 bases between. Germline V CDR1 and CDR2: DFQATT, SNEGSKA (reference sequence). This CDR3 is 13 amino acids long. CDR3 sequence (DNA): TGCAGTGCCTGGTCGGGGGTCACAGATACGCAGTATTTT. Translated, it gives CSAWSGVTDTQYF.

DNA of the CDR3: TGTGCCACCAGCAGAGGACGAGGCGGGAGGGCCAGAGATACGCAGTATTTT. This translates into CATSRGRGGRARDTQYF. The chain links TRBV15 to TRBJ2-3, with TRBD2 matching over 9 bases. This CDR3 is 17 amino acids long. Germline CDR1 LNHNV, CDR2 YYDKDF (reference sequence). V dropped 1 base and J dropped 5; count of bases not matched to a gene: 10.

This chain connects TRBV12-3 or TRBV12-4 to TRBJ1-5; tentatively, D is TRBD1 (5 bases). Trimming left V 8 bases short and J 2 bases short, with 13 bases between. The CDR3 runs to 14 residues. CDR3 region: CASGGRGGNQPQHF. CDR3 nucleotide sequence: TGTGCCAGCGGCGGTAGGGGAGGCAATCAGCCCCAGCATTTT.

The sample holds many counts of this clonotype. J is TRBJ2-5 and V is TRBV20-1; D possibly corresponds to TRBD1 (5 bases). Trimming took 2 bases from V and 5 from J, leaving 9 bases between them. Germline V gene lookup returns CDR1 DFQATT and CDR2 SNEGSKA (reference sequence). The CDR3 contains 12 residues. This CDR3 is CSARPRAETQYF. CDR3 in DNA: TGCAGTGCTAGACCCAGGGCTGAGACCCAGTACTTC.

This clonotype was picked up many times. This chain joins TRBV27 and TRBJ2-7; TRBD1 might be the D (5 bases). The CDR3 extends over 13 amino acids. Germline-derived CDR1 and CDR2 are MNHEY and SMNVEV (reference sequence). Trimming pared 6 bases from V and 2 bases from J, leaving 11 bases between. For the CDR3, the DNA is TGTGCCAGCAGCCCTCAGGGAACCTACGAGCAGTACTTC. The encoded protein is CASSPQGTYEQYF.

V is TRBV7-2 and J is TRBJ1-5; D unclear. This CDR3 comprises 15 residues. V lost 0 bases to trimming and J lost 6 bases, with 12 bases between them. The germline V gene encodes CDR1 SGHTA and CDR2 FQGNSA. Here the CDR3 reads CASSLAGGGSQPQHF. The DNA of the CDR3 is TGTGCCAGCAGCTTAGCGGGAGGAGGGTCTCAGCCCCAGCATTTT.

The CDR3 loop reads CSARPKWGNEQFF. The CDR3, as DNA: TGCAGTGCTAGACCCAAATGGGGGAATGAGCAGTTCTTC. This chain uses TRBV20-1 with TRBJ2-1; D is possibly TRBD1 or TRBD2 (5 bases each). Trimming took off 2 bases at V and 7 bases at J, with 12 bases between the two ends. Germline V CDR1 and CDR2: DFQATT, SNEGSKA (reference sequence). CDR3 length: 13 amino acids.

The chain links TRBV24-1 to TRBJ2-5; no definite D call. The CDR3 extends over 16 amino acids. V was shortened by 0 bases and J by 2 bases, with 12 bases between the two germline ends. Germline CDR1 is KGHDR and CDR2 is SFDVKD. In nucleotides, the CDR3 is TGTGCCACCAGTGATTTGCAGATCCTAGGGCAAGAGACCCAGTACTTC. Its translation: CATSDLQILGQETQYF.

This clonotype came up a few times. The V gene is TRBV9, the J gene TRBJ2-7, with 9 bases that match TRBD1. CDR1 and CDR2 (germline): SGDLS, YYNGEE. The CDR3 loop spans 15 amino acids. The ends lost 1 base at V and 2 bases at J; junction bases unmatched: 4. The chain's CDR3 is CASSVSNRGPYEQYF. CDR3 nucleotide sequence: TGTGCCAGCAGCGTATCCAACAGGGGGCCCTACGAGCAGTACTTC.

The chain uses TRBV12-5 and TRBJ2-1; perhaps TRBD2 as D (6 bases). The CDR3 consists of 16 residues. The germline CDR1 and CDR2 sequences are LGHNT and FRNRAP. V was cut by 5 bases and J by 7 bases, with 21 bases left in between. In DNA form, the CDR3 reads TGTGCTAGTGGTCCCCCAATTGCGGGATGGATAAATGAGCAGTTCTTC. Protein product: CASGPPIAGWINEQFF.

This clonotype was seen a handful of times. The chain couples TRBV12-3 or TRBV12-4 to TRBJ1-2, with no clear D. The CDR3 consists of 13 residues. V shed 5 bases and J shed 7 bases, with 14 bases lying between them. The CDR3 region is CASSPNSGSGYTF. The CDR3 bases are TGTGCCAGCAGTCCTAACAGTGGTTCTGGCTACACCTTC.

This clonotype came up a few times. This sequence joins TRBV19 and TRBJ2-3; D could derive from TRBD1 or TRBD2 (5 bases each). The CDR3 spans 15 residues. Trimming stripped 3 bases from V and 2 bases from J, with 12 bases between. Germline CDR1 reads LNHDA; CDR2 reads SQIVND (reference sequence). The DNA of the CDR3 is TGTGCCAGTAGTATGGGGGAACTTTCCACAGATACGCAGTATTTT. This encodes CASSMGELSTDTQYF.

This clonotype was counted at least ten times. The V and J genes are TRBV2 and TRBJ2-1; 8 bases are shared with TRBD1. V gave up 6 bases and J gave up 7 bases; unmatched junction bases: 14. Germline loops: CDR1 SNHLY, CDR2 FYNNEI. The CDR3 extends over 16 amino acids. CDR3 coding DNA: TGTGCCAGCAGGAGAAGAGGTGGGGGACAGGAGAATGAGCAGTTCTTC. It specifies CASRRRGGGQENEQFF.

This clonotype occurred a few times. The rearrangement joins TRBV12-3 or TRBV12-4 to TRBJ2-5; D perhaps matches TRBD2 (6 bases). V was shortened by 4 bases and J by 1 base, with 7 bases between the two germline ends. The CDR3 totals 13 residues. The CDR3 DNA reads TGTGCCAGCAGTTGGACTACCCAAGAGACCCAGTACTTC. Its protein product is CASSWTTQETQYF.

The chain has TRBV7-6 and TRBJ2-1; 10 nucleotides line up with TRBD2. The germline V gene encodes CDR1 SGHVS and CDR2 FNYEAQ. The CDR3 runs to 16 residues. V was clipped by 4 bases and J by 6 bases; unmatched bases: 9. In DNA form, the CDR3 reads TGTGCCAGCAGCTCCCCCGGACTAGCGGTTCCCAATGAGCAGTTCTTC. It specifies CASSSPGLAVPNEQFF.

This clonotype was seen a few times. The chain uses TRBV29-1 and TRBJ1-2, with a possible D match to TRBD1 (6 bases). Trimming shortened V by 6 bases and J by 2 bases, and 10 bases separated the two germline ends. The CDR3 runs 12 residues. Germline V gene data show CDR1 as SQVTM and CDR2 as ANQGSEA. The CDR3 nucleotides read TGCAGCGTGCGAGACAGGAACTATGGCTACACCTTC. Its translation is CSVRDRNYGYTF. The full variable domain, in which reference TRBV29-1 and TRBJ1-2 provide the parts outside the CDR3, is SAVISQKPSRDICQRGTSLTIQCQVDSQVTMMFWYRQQPGQSLTLIATANQGSEATYESGFVIDKFPISRPNLTFSTLTVSNMSPEDSSIYLCSVRDRNYGYTFGSGTRLTVV.

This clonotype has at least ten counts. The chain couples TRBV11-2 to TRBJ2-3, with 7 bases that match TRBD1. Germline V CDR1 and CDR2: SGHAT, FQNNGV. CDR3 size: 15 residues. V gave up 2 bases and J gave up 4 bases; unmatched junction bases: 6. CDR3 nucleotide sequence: TGTGCCAGCAGCTTAAGGGGGCTAGGGGCAGATACGCAGTATTTT. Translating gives CASSLRGLGADTQYF.

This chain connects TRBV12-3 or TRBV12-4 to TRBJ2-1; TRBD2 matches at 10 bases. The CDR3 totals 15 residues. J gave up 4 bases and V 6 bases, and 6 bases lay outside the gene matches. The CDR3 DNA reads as TGTGCCAGCAGACATTCTAGCGGGGGTTACAATGAGCAGTTCTTC. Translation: CASRHSSGGYNEQFF.

CDR3 sequence reads: CASSFFGQLNEKLFF. The CDR3 DNA follows: TGTGCCAGCAGTTTTTTCGGACAGCTTAATGAAAAACTGTTTTTT. This chain links TRBV12-3 or TRBV12-4 with TRBJ1-4; D might be TRBD1 (6 bases). V was cut by 3 bases and J by 4 bases, with 12 bases left in between. The CDR3 is made up of 15 amino acids.

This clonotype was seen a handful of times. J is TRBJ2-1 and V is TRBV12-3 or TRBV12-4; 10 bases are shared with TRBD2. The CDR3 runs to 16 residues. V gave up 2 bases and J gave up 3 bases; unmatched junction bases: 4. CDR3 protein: CASSLLAGAGYNEQFF. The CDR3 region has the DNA TGTGCCAGCAGTTTACTAGCGGGAGCGGGCTACAATGAGCAGTTCTTC.

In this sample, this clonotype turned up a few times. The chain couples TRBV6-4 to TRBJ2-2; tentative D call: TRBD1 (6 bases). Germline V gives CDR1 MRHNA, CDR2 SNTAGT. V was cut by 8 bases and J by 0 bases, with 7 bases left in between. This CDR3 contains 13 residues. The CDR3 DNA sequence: TGTGCCAGCCAGGGGTCGAACACCGGGGAGCTGTTTTTT. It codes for CASQGSNTGELFF.

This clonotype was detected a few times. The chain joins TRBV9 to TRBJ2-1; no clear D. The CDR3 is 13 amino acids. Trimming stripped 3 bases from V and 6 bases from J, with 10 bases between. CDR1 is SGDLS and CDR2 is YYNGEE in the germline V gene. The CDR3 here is CASSGHLRNEQFF. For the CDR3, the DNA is TGTGCCAGCAGCGGTCACTTACGCAATGAGCAGTTCTTC.

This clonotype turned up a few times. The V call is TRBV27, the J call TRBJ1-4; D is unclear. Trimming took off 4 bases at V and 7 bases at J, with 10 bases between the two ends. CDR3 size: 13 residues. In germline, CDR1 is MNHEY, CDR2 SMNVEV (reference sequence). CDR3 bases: TGTGCCAGCAGTTCACGAGGAGGTGAAAAACTGTTTTTT. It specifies CASSSRGGEKLFF.

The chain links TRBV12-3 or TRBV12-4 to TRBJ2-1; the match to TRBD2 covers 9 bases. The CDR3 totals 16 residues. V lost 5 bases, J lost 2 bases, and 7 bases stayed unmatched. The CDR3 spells CASSLRLAGPYNEQFF. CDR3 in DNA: TGTGCCAGCAGTCTCCGTCTAGCGGGACCCTACAATGAGCAGTTCTTC.

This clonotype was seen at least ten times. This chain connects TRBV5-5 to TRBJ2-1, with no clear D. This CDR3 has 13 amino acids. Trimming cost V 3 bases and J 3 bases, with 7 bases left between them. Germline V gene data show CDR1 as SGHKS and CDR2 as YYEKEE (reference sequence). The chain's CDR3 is CASSWTIYNEQFF. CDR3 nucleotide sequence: TGTGCCAGCAGCTGGACGATCTACAATGAGCAGTTCTTC.

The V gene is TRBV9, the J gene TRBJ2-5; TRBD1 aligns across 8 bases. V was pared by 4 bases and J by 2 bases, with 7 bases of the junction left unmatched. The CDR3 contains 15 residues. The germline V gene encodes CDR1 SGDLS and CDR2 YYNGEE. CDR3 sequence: CASSSRDRSQETQYF. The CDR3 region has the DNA TGTGCCAGCAGCTCACGGGACAGGTCGCAAGAGACCCAGTACTTC.

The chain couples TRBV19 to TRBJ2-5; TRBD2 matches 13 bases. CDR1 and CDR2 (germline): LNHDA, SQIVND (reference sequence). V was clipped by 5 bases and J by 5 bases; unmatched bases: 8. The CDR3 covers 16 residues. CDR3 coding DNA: TGTGCCAGTAGTTGGACTAGCGGGAGCCCCGGGGAGACCCAGTACTTC. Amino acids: CASSWTSGSPGETQYF. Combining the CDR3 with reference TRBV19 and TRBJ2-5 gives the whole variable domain DGGITQSPKYLFRKEGQNVTLSCEQNLNHDAMYWYRQDPGQGLRLIYYSQIVNDFQKGDIAEGYSVSREKKESFPLTVTSAQKNPTAFYLCASSWTSGSPGETQYFGPGTRLLVL.

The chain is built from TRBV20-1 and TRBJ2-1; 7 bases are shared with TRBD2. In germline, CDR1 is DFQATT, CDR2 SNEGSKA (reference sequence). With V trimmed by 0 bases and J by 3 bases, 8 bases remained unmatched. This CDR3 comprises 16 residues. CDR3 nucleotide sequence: TGCAGTGCTAGAGATGGGTCTAGCGGTTACTACAATGAGCAGTTCTTC. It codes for CSARDGSSGYYNEQFF.